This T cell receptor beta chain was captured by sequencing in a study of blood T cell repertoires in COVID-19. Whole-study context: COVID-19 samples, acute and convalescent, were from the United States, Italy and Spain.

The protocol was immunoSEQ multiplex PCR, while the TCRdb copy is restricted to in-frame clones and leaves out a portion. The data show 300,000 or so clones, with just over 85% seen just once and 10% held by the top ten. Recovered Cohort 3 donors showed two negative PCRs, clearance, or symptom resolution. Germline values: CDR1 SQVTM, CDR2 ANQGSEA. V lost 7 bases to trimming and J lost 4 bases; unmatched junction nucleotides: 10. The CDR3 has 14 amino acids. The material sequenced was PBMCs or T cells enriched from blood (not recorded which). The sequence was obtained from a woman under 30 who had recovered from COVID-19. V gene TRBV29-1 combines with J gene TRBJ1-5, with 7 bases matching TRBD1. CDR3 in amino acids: CSAATGNANQPQHF. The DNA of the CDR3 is TGCAGCGCTGCGACAGGGAATGCAAATCAGCCCCAGCATTTT.